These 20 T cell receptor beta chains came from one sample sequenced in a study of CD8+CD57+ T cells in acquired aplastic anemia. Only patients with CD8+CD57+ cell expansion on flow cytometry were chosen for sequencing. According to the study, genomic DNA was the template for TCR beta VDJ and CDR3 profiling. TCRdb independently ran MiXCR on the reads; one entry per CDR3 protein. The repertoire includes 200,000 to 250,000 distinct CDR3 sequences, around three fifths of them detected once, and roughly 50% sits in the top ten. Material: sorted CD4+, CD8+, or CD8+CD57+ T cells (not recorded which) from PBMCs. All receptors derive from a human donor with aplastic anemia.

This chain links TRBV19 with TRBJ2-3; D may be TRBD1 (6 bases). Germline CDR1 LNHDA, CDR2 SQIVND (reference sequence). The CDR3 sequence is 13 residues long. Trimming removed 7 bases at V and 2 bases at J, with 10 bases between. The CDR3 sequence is CASTQGTTDTQYF. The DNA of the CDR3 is TGTGCCAGTACCCAGGGGACCACAGATACGCAGTATTTT.

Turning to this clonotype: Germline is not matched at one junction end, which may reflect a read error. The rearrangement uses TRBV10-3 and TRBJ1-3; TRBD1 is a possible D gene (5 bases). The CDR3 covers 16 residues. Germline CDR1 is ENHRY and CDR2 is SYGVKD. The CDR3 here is CASSVRGGISGNTIYF. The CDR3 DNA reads TGTGCCAGCAGTGTTCGTGGGGGAATCTCTGGAAACACCATATATTTT.

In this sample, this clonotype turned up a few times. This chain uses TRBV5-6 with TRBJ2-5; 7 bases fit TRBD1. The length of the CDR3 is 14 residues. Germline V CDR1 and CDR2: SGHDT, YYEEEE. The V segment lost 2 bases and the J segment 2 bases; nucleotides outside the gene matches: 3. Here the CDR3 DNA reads TGTGCCAGCAGCTTTCAGACAGGGCAAGAGACCCAGTACTTC. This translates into CASSFQTGQETQYF.

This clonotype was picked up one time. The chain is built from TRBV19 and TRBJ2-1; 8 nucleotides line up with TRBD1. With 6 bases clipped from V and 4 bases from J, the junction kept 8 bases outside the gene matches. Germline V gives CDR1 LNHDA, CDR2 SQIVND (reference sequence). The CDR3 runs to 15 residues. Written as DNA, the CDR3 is TGTGCCAGTAGCCTGACAGGGGACGAGTACAATGAGCAGTTCTTC. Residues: CASSLTGDEYNEQFF.

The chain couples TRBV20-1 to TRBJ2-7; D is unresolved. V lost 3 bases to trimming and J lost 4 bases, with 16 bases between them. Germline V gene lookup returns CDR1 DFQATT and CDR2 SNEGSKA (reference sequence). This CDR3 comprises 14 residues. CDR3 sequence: CSASSEYLTYEQYF. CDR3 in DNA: TGCAGTGCTAGTTCCGAATACTTGACGTACGAGCAGTACTTC.

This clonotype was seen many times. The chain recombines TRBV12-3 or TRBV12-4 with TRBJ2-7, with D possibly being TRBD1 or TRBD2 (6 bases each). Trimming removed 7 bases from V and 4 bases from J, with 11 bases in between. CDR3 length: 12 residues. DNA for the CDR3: TGTGCCAGCATCGGGGGCTCTTACGAGCAGTACTTC. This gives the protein CASIGGSYEQYF.

CDR3 in DNA: TGTGCCAGCAGCCGGACAGCAGATGCCTACGAGCAGTACTTC. Translation: CASSRTADAYEQYF. The chain uses TRBV7-2 and TRBJ2-7; the D gene is possibly TRBD1 (6 bases). This CDR3 is built from 14 residues. The ends were cut back, 5 bases at V and 2 bases at J, with 13 bases in the middle. Looked up from germline, CDR1 is SGHTA and CDR2 is FQGNSA.

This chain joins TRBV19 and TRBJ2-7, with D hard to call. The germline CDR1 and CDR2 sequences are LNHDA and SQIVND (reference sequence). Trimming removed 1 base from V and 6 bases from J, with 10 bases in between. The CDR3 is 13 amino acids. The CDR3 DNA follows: TGTGCCAGTAGTATAGGTGCGACGGTCGAGCAGTACTTC. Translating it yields CASSIGATVEQYF.

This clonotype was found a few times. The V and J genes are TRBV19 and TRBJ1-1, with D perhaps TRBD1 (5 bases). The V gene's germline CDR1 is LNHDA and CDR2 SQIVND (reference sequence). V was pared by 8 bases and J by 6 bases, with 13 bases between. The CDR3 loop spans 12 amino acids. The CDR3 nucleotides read TGTGCCAGTCAGGTCCGGGGGGCTGAAGCTTTCTTT. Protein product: CASQVRGAEAFF.

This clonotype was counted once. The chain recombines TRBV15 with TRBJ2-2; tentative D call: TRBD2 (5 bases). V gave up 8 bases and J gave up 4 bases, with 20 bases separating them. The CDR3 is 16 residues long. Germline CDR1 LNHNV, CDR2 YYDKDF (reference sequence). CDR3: CATRGSGIGVTGELFF. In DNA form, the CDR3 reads TGTGCCACCCGAGGATCGGGAATCGGGGTCACCGGGGAGCTGTTTTTT.

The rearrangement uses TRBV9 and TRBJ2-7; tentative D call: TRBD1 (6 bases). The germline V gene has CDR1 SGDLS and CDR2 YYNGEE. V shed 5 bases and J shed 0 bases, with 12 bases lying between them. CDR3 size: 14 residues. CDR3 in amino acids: CASSFGQYSYEQYF. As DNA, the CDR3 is TGTGCCAGCAGTTTCGGACAGTACTCCTACGAGCAGTACTTC.

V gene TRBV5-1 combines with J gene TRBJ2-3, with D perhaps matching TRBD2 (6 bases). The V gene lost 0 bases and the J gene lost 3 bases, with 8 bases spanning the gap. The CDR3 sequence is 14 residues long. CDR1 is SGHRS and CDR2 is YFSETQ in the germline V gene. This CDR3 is CASSLGEVTDTQYF. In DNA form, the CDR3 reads TGCGCCAGCAGCTTGGGGGAGGTAACAGATACGCAGTATTTT.

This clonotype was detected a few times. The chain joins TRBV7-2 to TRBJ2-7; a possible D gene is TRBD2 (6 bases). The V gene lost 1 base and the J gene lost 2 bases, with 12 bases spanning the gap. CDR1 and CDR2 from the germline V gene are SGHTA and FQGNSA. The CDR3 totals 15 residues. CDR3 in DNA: TGTGCCAGCAGCTTAGTTAGCGGAGCTACCTACGAGCAGTACTTC. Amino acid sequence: CASSLVSGATYEQYF.

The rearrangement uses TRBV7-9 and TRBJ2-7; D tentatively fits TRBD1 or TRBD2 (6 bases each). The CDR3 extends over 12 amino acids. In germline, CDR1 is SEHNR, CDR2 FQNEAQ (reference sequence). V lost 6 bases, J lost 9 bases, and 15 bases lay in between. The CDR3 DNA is TGTGCCAGCAGGCGGGACACGGACTTGCAGTACTTC. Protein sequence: CASRRDTDLQYF.

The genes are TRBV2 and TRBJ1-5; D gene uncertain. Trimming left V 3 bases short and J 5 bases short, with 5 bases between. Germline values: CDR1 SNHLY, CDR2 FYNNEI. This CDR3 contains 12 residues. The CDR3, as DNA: TGTGCCAGCAGTGATGATGATCAGCCCCAGCATTTT. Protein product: CASSDDDQPQHF.

The CDR3 loop is CASSISAGQLNTEAFF. CDR3 nucleotides: TGTGCCAGTAGTATCTCCGCTGGACAGCTTAACACTGAAGCTTTCTTT. The chain combines TRBV19 with TRBJ1-1, with D possibly matching TRBD1 (6 bases). Deletions cut 3 bases from V and 2 bases from J, with 16 bases between. The CDR3 is made up of 16 amino acids. From germline, CDR1 is LNHDA and CDR2 SQIVND (reference sequence).

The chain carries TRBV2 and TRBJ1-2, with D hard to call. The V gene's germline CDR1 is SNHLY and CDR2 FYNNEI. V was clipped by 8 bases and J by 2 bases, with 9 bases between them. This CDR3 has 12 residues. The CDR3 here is CASVQMNYGYTF. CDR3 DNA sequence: TGTGCCAGCGTACAGATGAACTATGGCTACACCTTC.

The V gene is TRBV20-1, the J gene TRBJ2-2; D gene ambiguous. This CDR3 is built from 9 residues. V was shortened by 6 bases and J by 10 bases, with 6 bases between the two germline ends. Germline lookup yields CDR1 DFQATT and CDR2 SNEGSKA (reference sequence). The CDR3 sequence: CSAPEELFF. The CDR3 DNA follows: TGCAGTGCCCCGGAGGAGCTGTTTTTT.

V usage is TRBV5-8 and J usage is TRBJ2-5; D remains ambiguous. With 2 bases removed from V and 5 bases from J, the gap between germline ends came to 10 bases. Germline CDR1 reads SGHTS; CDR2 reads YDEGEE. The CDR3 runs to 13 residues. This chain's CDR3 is CASSFGPGETQYF. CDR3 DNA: TGTGCCAGCAGCTTCGGCCCTGGGGAGACCCAGTACTTC.

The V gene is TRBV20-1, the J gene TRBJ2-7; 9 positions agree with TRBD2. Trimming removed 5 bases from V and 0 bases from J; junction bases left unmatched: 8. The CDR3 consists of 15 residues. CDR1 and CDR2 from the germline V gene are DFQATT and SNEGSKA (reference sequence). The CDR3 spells CSALRAGGTSYEQYF. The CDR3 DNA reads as TGCAGTGCTCTAAGGGCGGGAGGGACCTCCTACGAGCAGTACTTC.